A single sample is the source of the 21 T cell receptor beta chains below, sequenced in a study of shared T cell receptors in the human thymus. Repertoires were generated with immunoSEQ multiplex PCR, while TCRdb's copy carries only in-frame clones and drops some. The sample lists about 380,000 clones, 85% to 95% occurring once. The specimen sequenced was thymocytes. The receptors stem from a human donor.

This clone was counted a single time. The chain is built from TRBV6-1 and TRBJ2-2, with D maybe TRBD1 (6 bases). The CDR3 has 18 residues. CDR1 is MNHNS and CDR2 is SASEGT in the germline V gene. V was trimmed by 3 bases and J by 5 bases, leaving 22 bases between them. The chain's CDR3 is CASSEVSYFLGATGELFF. The CDR3, as DNA: TGTGCCAGCAGTGAGGTAAGCTACTTCCTGGGGGCTACCGGGGAGCTGTTTTTT.

The J gene is TRBJ1-1, the V gene TRBV7-9, with D hard to call. The V end lost 2 bases, the J end lost 3 bases, and 10 bases lay between the germline ends. CDR1 and CDR2 from the germline V gene are SEHNR and FQNEAQ (reference sequence). This CDR3 region has 14 residues. This chain's CDR3 is CASSLPRGDTEAFF. The CDR3, as DNA: TGTGCCAGCAGCTTACCCCGCGGTGACACTGAAGCTTTCTTT.

The chain couples TRBV13 to TRBJ1-2, with D perhaps matching TRBD1 (5 bases). CDR3 length equals 15 residues. The V and J ends lost 5 bases and 2 bases respectively, with 15 bases between them. The germline gives CDR1 PRHDT, CDR2 FYEKMQ (reference sequence). CDR3 residues: CASSLVQDPNYGYTF. In DNA, the CDR3 is TGTGCCAGCAGCCTAGTACAGGACCCAAACTATGGCTACACCTTC.

V gene TRBV5-5 combines with J gene TRBJ2-7; 8 nucleotides align to TRBD2. CDR1 is SGHKS and CDR2 is YYEKEE in the germline V gene (reference sequence). The V segment lost 4 bases and the J segment 7 bases; nucleotides outside the gene matches: 7. This CDR3 is 13 amino acids long. CDR3 sequence (DNA): TGTGCCAGCAGCCAAGGACTAGCACGGGAGCAGTACTTC. Protein product: CASSQGLAREQYF.

The rearrangement joins TRBV28 to TRBJ1-5; D gene uncertain. V was pared by 5 bases and J by 3 bases, with 11 bases between. Germline lookup yields CDR1 MDHEN and CDR2 SYDVKM. This CDR3 is 14 amino acids long. CDR3 loop: CASSRFGNNQPQHF. For the CDR3, the DNA is TGTGCCAGCAGTCGATTCGGGAACAATCAGCCCCAGCATTTT. Full variable domain (missing parts from reference TRBV28 and TRBJ1-5): DVKVTQSSRYLVKRTGEKVFLECVQDMDHENMFWYRQDPGLGLRLIYFSYDVKMKEKGDIPEGYSVSREKKERFSLILESASTNQTSMYLCASSRFGNNQPQHFGDGTRLSIL.

This clone was counted once. The V call is TRBV4-1, the J call TRBJ1-4; D is unresolved. V gave up 4 bases and J gave up 5 bases, with 2 bases separating them. The CDR3 extends over 11 amino acids. The germline gives CDR1 MGHRA, CDR2 YSYEKL. The CDR3 sequence: CASSRNEKLFF. The CDR3 DNA is TGCGCCAGCAGCCGAAATGAAAAACTGTTTTTT.

V gene TRBV27 combines with J gene TRBJ2-6, with 7 bases identical to TRBD2. Germline loops: CDR1 MNHEY, CDR2 SMNVEV (reference sequence). The CDR3 length is 16 residues. The ends lost 2 bases at V and 1 base at J; junction bases unmatched: 2. The CDR3 reads CASSLRGSSGANVLTF. The CDR3, as DNA: TGTGCCAGCAGTTTACGCGGGAGTTCTGGGGCCAACGTCCTGACTTTC.

This clone was counted only a few times. This chain connects TRBV30 to TRBJ1-1; TRBD1 aligns across 7 bases. Germline values: CDR1 GTSNPN, CDR2 SVGIG (reference sequence). The CDR3 runs to 14 residues. Trimming cost V 0 bases and J 4 bases; bases outside gene matches: 5. The CDR3 loop reads CAWSVEGAGTEAFF. CDR3 sequence (DNA): TGTGCCTGGAGTGTAGAGGGGGCGGGCACTGAAGCTTTCTTT.

V is TRBV5-1 and J is TRBJ2-3; D may be TRBD1 or TRBD2 (5 bases each). Trimming took off 0 bases at V and 1 base at J, with 12 bases between the two ends. Germline V lookup: CDR1 SGHRS, CDR2 YFSETQ. The CDR3 totals 16 residues. For the CDR3, the DNA is TGCGCCAGCAGCTTGGCCCAACTAGGGGGCACAGATACGCAGTATTTT. It specifies CASSLAQLGGTDTQYF.

The V gene is TRBV29-1, the J gene TRBJ1-5; D unresolved. This CDR3 has 13 residues. CDR1 is SQVTM and CDR2 is ANQGSEA in the germline V gene. The V end was cut by 4 bases, the J end by 4 bases, with 11 bases between. The CDR3 DNA sequence: TGCAGCGTTGCGAAGATGGGAAATCAGCCCCAGCATTTT. Protein product: CSVAKMGNQPQHF.

J is TRBJ1-2 and V is TRBV7-9; D gene ambiguous. This CDR3 is built from 12 residues. Germline lookup yields CDR1 SEHNR and CDR2 FQNEAQ (reference sequence). Trimming pared 5 bases from V and 4 bases from J, leaving 8 bases between. The CDR3 DNA reads TGTGCCAGCAGCGCCCGTACCTATGGCTACACCTTC. Residues: CASSARTYGYTF.

This chain joins TRBV7-2 and TRBJ1-2; D is possibly TRBD1 (6 bases). The V gene's germline CDR1 is SGHTA and CDR2 FQGNSA. Trimming took off 1 base at V and 8 bases at J, with 17 bases between the two ends. The CDR3 totals 15 residues. CDR3 coding DNA: TGTGCCAGCAGCTTAGATGGGGGGCCTATGGAAGGCTACACCTTC. Translating it yields CASSLDGGPMEGYTF. The full variable domain, its missing parts supplied by reference TRBV7-2 and TRBJ1-2, is GAGVSQSPSNKVTEKGKDVELRCDPISGHTALYWYRQSLGQGLEFLIYFQGNSAPDKSGLPSDRFSAERTGGSVSTLTIQRTQQEDSAVYLCASSLDGGPMEGYTFGSGTRLTVV.

This rearrangement joins TRBV15 to TRBJ2-4; possibly TRBD1 for D (6 bases). Between the trimmed V and J ends, which lost 2 bases and 0 bases, there was a span of 26 bases. CDR3 length: 21 residues. Germline loops: CDR1 LNHNV, CDR2 YYDKDF (reference sequence). The CDR3 DNA follows: TGTGCCACCAGCAGACGATCTCCGGGACAACCATTTGTCCTAGCCAAAAACATTCAGTACTTC. Translating it yields CATSRRSPGQPFVLAKNIQYF.

V and J are TRBV2 and TRBJ1-2; possibly TRBD1 for D (6 bases). With 11 bases removed from V and 6 bases from J, the gap between germline ends came to 19 bases. CDR1 and CDR2 (germline): SNHLY, FYNNEI. The CDR3 extends over 13 amino acids. CDR3 nucleotide sequence: TGTGCCTACTCCGACAGGTATCTCCATGGCTACACCTTC. Translated: CAYSDRYLHGYTF.

The table lists this clone with a count of one. This chain uses TRBV27 with TRBJ2-7; D remains unclear. The CDR3 length is 15 residues. V lost 6 bases to trimming and J lost 3 bases, with 18 bases between them. Germline lookup yields CDR1 MNHEY and CDR2 SMNVEV (reference sequence). CDR3 amino acids: CASRSSHSNHYEQYF. CDR3 nucleotides: TGTGCCAGCAGGAGTTCTCATAGCAATCACTACGAGCAGTACTTC.

This rearrangement joins TRBV13 to TRBJ2-7; TRBD2 is a possible D gene (5 bases). Germline lookup yields CDR1 PRHDT and CDR2 FYEKMQ (reference sequence). Deletions cut 5 bases from V and 3 bases from J, with 14 bases between. This CDR3 comprises 14 residues. CDR3 coding DNA: TGTGCCAGCAGCCCGACTATACAAGACTACGAGCAGTACTTC. Protein: CASSPTIQDYEQYF.

CDR3 sequence (DNA): TGTGCCAGCAGTTGGTCGAGGGGTCCTGAAGATACGCAGTATTTT. It translates to CASSWSRGPEDTQYF. The chain recombines TRBV28 with TRBJ2-3; either TRBD1 or TRBD2 may fit D (5 bases each). The CDR3 is 15 residues long. Trimming pared 4 bases from V and 5 bases from J, leaving 16 bases between. From germline, CDR1 is MDHEN and CDR2 SYDVKM.

The gene calls are TRBV25-1 and TRBJ1-1; D remains unclear. The CDR3 is 16 amino acids. Deletions cut 0 bases from V and 4 bases from J, with 15 bases between. CDR1 MGHDK and CDR2 SYGVNS come from the germline V gene. CDR3 sequence reads: CASSEYSLNSGTEAFF. CDR3 nucleotide sequence: TGTGCCAGCAGTGAATACAGTCTAAATTCAGGCACTGAAGCTTTCTTT.

V usage is TRBV15 and J usage is TRBJ1-4; 11 positions match TRBD1. Germline V CDR1 and CDR2: LNHNV, YYDKDF (reference sequence). The trim removed 0 bases at V and 5 bases at J, leaving 11 bases unmatched. The CDR3 is made up of 19 amino acids. CDR3 in DNA: TGTGCCACCAGCAGAGATCGGGCGGGACAGGGGGTCGAGAATGAAAAACTGTTTTTT. As protein: CATSRDRAGQGVENEKLFF.

This clone came up once. The chain links TRBV27 to TRBJ2-2; TRBD1 matches at 9 bases. The CDR3 covers 15 residues. Germline assignment: CDR1 MNHEY and CDR2 SMNVEV (reference sequence). After removal of 6 bases from V and 3 bases from J, the junction contained 5 bases not matched to a gene. As DNA, the CDR3 is TGTGCCAGCAGAAGACAGGGGGAGGACACCGGGGAGCTGTTTTTT. Its protein product is CASRRQGEDTGELFF.

This clone was observed a single time. The V call is TRBV7-9, the J call TRBJ2-7; D gene unclear. This CDR3 comprises 14 residues. Trimming stripped 4 bases from V and 3 bases from J, with 13 bases between. Germline loops: CDR1 SEHNR, CDR2 FQNEAQ (reference sequence). CDR3 DNA: TGTGCCAGCAGCTCCGGGCGGATACACTACGAGCAGTACTTC. This sequence encodes CASSSGRIHYEQYF.